The next 31 T cell receptor beta chains were all read from a single sample in a study of molecular identifiers for immune sequencing clone quantification. Each CDR3 protein gets one entry after TCRdb re-called the PCR reads with MiXCR. Of some 320,000 distinct CDR3 sequences in the sample, 20% to 25% were seen once. Sequences were obtained from naive CD8+ T cells from blood, with Jurkat cell RNA spiked in. Stated subset: FACS-sorted CD8+CD4-CCR7+CD45RA+ naive T cells. The receptors shown here come from a human donor in good health. Some libraries in this study had Jurkat cell RNA spiked in.

At least ten counts were recorded for this clonotype. This chain joins TRBV6-1 and TRBJ2-5, with no clear D. Trimming shortened V by 1 base and J by 7 bases, and 4 bases separated the two germline ends. This CDR3 is built from 11 residues. Per germline, CDR1 MNHNS and CDR2 SASEGT. The CDR3 spells CASSEDWTQYF. The DNA of the CDR3 is TGTGCCAGCAGTGAAGATTGGACCCAGTACTTC.

This clonotype has ten or more counts. V usage is TRBV7-9 and J usage is TRBJ2-3, with 8 positions matching TRBD1. J gave up 6 bases and V 5 bases, and 10 bases lay outside the gene matches. The CDR3 is made up of 15 amino acids. Germline loops: CDR1 SEHNR, CDR2 FQNEAQ (reference sequence). The chain's CDR3 is CASSDWTGSLDTQYF. The CDR3 DNA reads TGTGCCAGCAGCGACTGGACAGGGTCCTTGGATACGCAGTATTTT.

Worth noting for this clonotype: The junction does not match germline at one end; this may be a read error. The rearrangement joins TRBV19 to TRBJ1-5; D unresolved. The germline V gene encodes CDR1 LNHDA and CDR2 SQIVND (reference sequence). The CDR3 loop spans 14 amino acids. CDR3 sequence: CASRIGRGNQPQHF. In nucleotides, the CDR3 is TGTGCCAGTAGGATAGGCCGGGGCAATCAGCCCCAGCATTTT.

This clonotype was detected ten times or more. The chain couples TRBV6-5 to TRBJ2-5; D call uncertain. This CDR3 is built from 15 residues. Deletions cut 5 bases from V and 2 bases from J, with 15 bases between. Germline CDR1 reads MNHEY; CDR2 reads SVGAGI. CDR3 amino acids: CASSRQFPVQETQYF. As DNA, the CDR3 is TGTGCCAGCAGTCGCCAATTCCCGGTGCAAGAGACCCAGTACTTC.

This clonotype was picked up a small number of times. The CDR3 coding sequence is TGTGCCAGCAGCCAAACCGGGGACACAGCACACAATGAGCAGTTCTTC. It translates to CASSQTGDTAHNEQFF. The J gene is TRBJ2-1, the V gene TRBV6-5; possibly TRBD1 for D (6 bases). The CDR3 totals 16 residues. V shed 6 bases and J shed 5 bases, with 20 bases lying between them. CDR1 and CDR2 (germline): MNHEY, SVGAGI.

This clonotype has a count of ten or more. The V and J genes are TRBV5-6 and TRBJ2-7; D not resolved. Per germline, CDR1 SGHDT and CDR2 YYEEEE. The CDR3 sequence is 13 residues long. V was trimmed by 0 bases and J by 4 bases, leaving 8 bases between them. Here the CDR3 DNA reads TGTGCCAGCAGCTTGGCTTCCGGTTACGAGCAGTACTTC. Its protein is CASSLASGYEQYF.

This clonotype was counted at least ten times. The chain couples TRBV7-2 to TRBJ2-5, with a possible D match to TRBD1 (6 bases). With 5 bases removed from V and 5 bases from J, the gap between germline ends came to 15 bases. This CDR3 comprises 14 residues. Germline V CDR1 and CDR2: SGHTA, FQGNSA. CDR3 protein: CASSEEQGLETQYF. CDR3 bases: TGTGCCAGCAGCGAAGAGCAGGGGCTTGAGACCCAGTACTTC.

This clonotype was observed at least ten times. The chain carries TRBV19 and TRBJ2-3; 7 nucleotides align to TRBD1. V shed 9 bases and J 2 bases; nucleotides not matched to a gene: 11. Looked up from germline, CDR1 is LNHDA and CDR2 is SQIVND (reference sequence). The CDR3 has 15 residues. CDR3 loop: CASHWTGGPTDTQYF. DNA for the CDR3: TGTGCCAGCCATTGGACAGGCGGGCCCACAGATACGCAGTATTTT.

J is TRBJ1-1 and V is TRBV4-3; TRBD1 agrees at 7 bases. This CDR3 is built from 16 residues. V shed 0 bases, J shed 2 bases, and the junction held 6 bases outside the gene matches. Germline CDR1 is LGHNA and CDR2 is YSLEER. The CDR3 here is CASSQERQGENTEAFF. CDR3 nucleotide sequence: TGCGCCAGCAGCCAAGAAAGGCAGGGGGAAAACACTGAAGCTTTCTTT.

Comment on this clonotype: Just one base apart from a much larger clone, this may be a read error. CDR3 DNA: TGTGCCAGCAGTTCCACAGGACAGGGTATGAACACCGGGGAGCTGGTTTTT. This translates into CASSSTGQGMNTGELVF. The chain has TRBV28 and TRBJ2-2; 8 nucleotides align to TRBD1. CDR1 is MDHEN, CDR2 SYDVKM, per germline. The CDR3 length is 17 residues.

In this sample, this clonotype turned up many times. This chain joins TRBV28 and TRBJ1-1; the match to TRBD1 covers 8 bases. The germline CDR1 and CDR2 sequences are MDHEN and SYDVKM. The J segment lost 4 bases and the V segment lost 3 bases, leaving 7 bases of the junction unmatched. The CDR3 loop spans 15 amino acids. The CDR3 DNA reads TGTGCCAGCAGTTTCCGTGGACAGGGAGTCACTGAAGCTTTCTTT. It yields the protein CASSFRGQGVTEAFF.

This clonotype was counted at least ten times. This chain links TRBV30 with TRBJ1-1, with D uncertain. The CDR3 has 11 amino acids. The V gene's germline CDR1 is GTSNPN and CDR2 SVGIG (reference sequence). The germline V and J ends were trimmed by 3 bases and 6 bases, with 8 bases remaining between them. The CDR3, as DNA: TGTGCCTGGAGGGTTCGTGCTGAAGCTTTCTTT. Its translation is CAWRVRAEAFF.

This chain uses TRBV7-2 with TRBJ1-2; D is unclear. The V end lost 0 bases, the J end lost 4 bases, and 12 bases lay between the germline ends. The CDR3 runs to 15 residues. The germline gives CDR1 SGHTA, CDR2 FQGNSA. The CDR3 is CASSLARQLIYGYTF. The CDR3 DNA is TGTGCCAGCAGCTTAGCGCGGCAACTTATCTATGGCTACACCTTC.

Concerning this clonotype: The junction differs from germline at one of its ends, possibly a read error. CDR3 DNA sequence: TGTACCAGCAGTCCGGGACAGGGGAATCAGCCCCAGCATTTT. Translating it yields CTSSPGQGNQPQHF. The chain employs TRBV2 and TRBJ1-5, with 10 bases lining up with TRBD1. This CDR3 contains 14 residues. Germline CDR1 is SNHLY and CDR2 is FYNNEI.

This clonotype appeared many times. This sequence joins TRBV12-3 or TRBV12-4 and TRBJ1-5, with 8 bases lining up with TRBD1. This CDR3 is built from 21 residues. V gave up 6 bases and J gave up 5 bases; unmatched junction bases: 27. CDR3 region: CASSPTFVGYGRGRGDQPQHF. CDR3 in DNA: TGTGCCAGCAGCCCAACGTTCGTGGGGTATGGCAGGGGGCGTGGGGATCAGCCCCAGCATTTT.

In the case of this clonotype: A much larger clone differs by one base, so this may be a read error. The CDR3 spells CAGSSQHTEAFF. The CDR3 DNA follows: TGTGCCGGCAGCTCCCAACACACTGAAGCTTTCTTT. The chain carries TRBV5-3 and TRBJ1-1; D call uncertain. TRBV5-3 is assigned to the ORF class and has an uncertain function. Trimming shortened V by 10 bases and J by 3 bases, and 13 bases separated the two germline ends. The CDR3 has 12 residues.

This clonotype showed up many times. This chain uses TRBV7-2 with TRBJ2-3; possibly TRBD2 for D (6 bases). Between the trimmed V and J ends, which lost 3 bases and 5 bases, there was a span of 21 bases. The CDR3 consists of 17 residues. The V gene's germline CDR1 is SGHTA and CDR2 FQGNSA. The CDR3 loop reads CASSFPNRGLLIDTQYF. As DNA, the CDR3 is TGTGCCAGCAGCTTCCCTAACCGGGGACTCTTAATAGATACGCAGTATTTT.

This clonotype has a count of ten or more. The chain couples TRBV3-1 to TRBJ2-7, with D uncertain. The CDR3 runs to 13 residues. The V and J ends lost 0 bases and 6 bases respectively, with 9 bases between them. CDR1 and CDR2 (germline): LGHDT, YNNKEL (reference sequence). CDR3 protein: CASSQELSPEQYF. In DNA, the CDR3 is TGTGCCAGCAGCCAAGAACTCTCCCCCGAGCAGTACTTC.

This clonotype was seen only once. This clone may be a read error of a much larger clone one base away. The CDR3 sequence: CASSWAGKNTEAFF. CDR3 nucleotide sequence: TGCGCCAGCAGCTGGGCAGGCAAGAACACTGAAGCTTTCTTT. The J gene is TRBJ1-1, the V gene TRBV5-1; no clear D gene. This CDR3 spans 14 amino acids. Deletions cut 3 bases from V and 1 base from J, with 10 bases between. Germline-derived CDR1 and CDR2 are SGHRS and YFSETQ. The variable domain in full, with the rest retrieved from reference TRBV5-1 and TRBJ1-1, is KAGVTQTPRYLIKTRGQQVTLSCSPISGHRSVSWYQQTPGQGLQFLFEYFSETQRNKGNFPGRFSGRQFSNSRSEMNVSTLELGDSALYLCASSWAGKNTEAFFGQGTRLTVV.

This clonotype was counted at least ten times. The chain combines TRBV5-1 with TRBJ2-7; 7 nucleotides align to TRBD1. Germline V CDR1 and CDR2: SGHRS, YFSETQ. V shed 2 bases, J shed 0 bases, and the junction held 2 bases outside the gene matches. The CDR3 is made up of 14 amino acids. The DNA of the CDR3 is TGCGCCAGCAGCTTTGGGGACAGCTCCTACGAGCAGTACTTC. This gives the protein CASSFGDSSYEQYF.

This clonotype was counted between two and nine times. The V and J genes are TRBV6-2 or TRBV6-3 and TRBJ2-7, with D possibly being TRBD1 or TRBD2 (5 bases each). The CDR3 consists of 14 residues. The V gene lost 5 bases and the J gene lost 3 bases, with 14 bases spanning the gap. Germline loops: CDR1 MNHEY, CDR2 SVGEGT. CDR3 in DNA: TGTGCCAGCAGTACCCGGGACGGACGCTACGAGCAGTACTTC. This codes for CASSTRDGRYEQYF.

Comments on this clonotype: The CDR3 does not close with the conserved phenylalanine or tryptophan, likely indicating a read error. This sequence joins TRBV9 and TRBJ2-3; D possibly matches TRBD1 or TRBD2 (7 bases each). Germline lookup yields CDR1 SGDLS and CDR2 YYNGEE. This CDR3 region has 16 residues. V shed 4 bases and J shed 0 bases, with 15 bases lying between them. This chain's CDR3 is CASSPQGGPSTDTQYL. CDR3 nucleotide sequence: TGTGCCAGCAGCCCCCAGGGGGGGCCGAGCACAGATACGCAGTATCTT.

The CDR3 sequence: CSAREASSGKYFYEQYF. CDR3 in DNA: TGCAGTGCTAGAGAGGCAAGTAGCGGGAAGTACTTCTACGAGCAGTACTTC. The rearrangement joins TRBV20-1 to TRBJ2-7; 8 nucleotides agree with TRBD2. The junction had 13 bases not matched to a gene; V was cut back by 0 bases and J by 3 bases. The CDR3 is 17 amino acids. In germline, CDR1 is DFQATT, CDR2 SNEGSKA (reference sequence).

The chain links TRBV4-3 to TRBJ2-1, with a weak D call TRBD2 (5 bases). Germline V gene data show CDR1 as LGHNA and CDR2 as YSLEER. Trimming left V 0 bases short and J 6 bases short, with 12 bases between. The CDR3 extends over 15 amino acids. The DNA for the CDR3 is TGCGCCAGCAGCCAAGATCCTGCGGGCCCCAATGAGCAGTTCTTC. This translates into CASSQDPAGPNEQFF.

This clonotype was counted at least ten times. The V gene is TRBV4-3, the J gene TRBJ1-1; D might be TRBD1 (5 bases). This CDR3 has 14 amino acids. Per germline, CDR1 LGHNA and CDR2 YSLEER. V gave up 1 base and J gave up 5 bases, with 11 bases separating them. CDR3 coding DNA: TGCGCCAGCAGCCAAGCAAGGGGATGGACTGAAGCTTTCTTT. It specifies CASSQARGWTEAFF.

About this clonotype itself: The CDR3 carries no conserved terminal phenylalanine or tryptophan, so it likely arises from a read error. J is TRBJ2-7 and V is TRBV7-9; the D is unclear. The CDR3 is made up of 12 amino acids. Germline assignment: CDR1 SEHNR and CDR2 FQNEAQ (reference sequence). Trimming took off 4 bases at V and 6 bases at J, with 10 bases between the two ends. The CDR3 here is CASSSGSVEQYL. The CDR3 region has the DNA TGTGCCAGCAGCTCCGGGTCGGTCGAGCAGTACCTC.

This clonotype was found many times. This rearrangement joins TRBV6-5 to TRBJ2-7, with 10 nucleotides matching TRBD1. The germline CDR1 and CDR2 sequences are MNHEY and SVGAGI. V gave up 7 bases and J gave up 4 bases; unmatched junction bases: 7. This CDR3 contains 14 residues. CDR3 in amino acids: CASNNMGQGYEQYF. CDR3 bases: TGTGCCAGCAACAACATGGGACAGGGGTACGAGCAGTACTTC.

Many counts were recorded for this clonotype. This chain joins TRBV20-1 and TRBJ2-7; D is uncertain. Germline V gives CDR1 DFQATT, CDR2 SNEGSKA (reference sequence). Trimming removed 3 bases from V and 4 bases from J, with 13 bases in between. The CDR3 has 13 amino acids. The CDR3 loop is CSARGTRYYEQYF. CDR3 DNA: TGCAGTGCTAGGGGTACACGGTATTACGAGCAGTACTTC.

Concerning this clonotype itself: This may be a read error, as it is one base from a much larger clone. The chain combines TRBV29-1 with TRBJ2-3; D is perhaps TRBD1 or TRBD2 (5 bases each). The CDR3 runs 12 residues. The V gene's germline CDR1 is SQVTM and CDR2 ANQGSEA. Here the CDR3 DNA reads TGCAGCGCACTAGGATCCACAGGTACGCAGTATTTT. As protein: CSALGSTGTQYF.

As for this clonotype: A much larger clonotype is one base distant, so this may be a read error. Likely a read error: the CDR3 ends without its conserved phenylalanine or tryptophan. V usage is TRBV7-2 and J usage is TRBJ2-1; a weak D match, TRBD2 (5 bases). The CDR3 loop spans 13 amino acids. Trimming took 7 bases from V and 9 from J, leaving 16 bases between them. Germline CDR1 reads SGHTA; CDR2 reads FQGNSA. In DNA, the CDR3 is TGTGCCAGCACCCCGGCGGGCGCCCTTGAGCAGTTCTCC. This encodes CASTPAGALEQFS.

With respect to this clonotype: One end of the junction is discordant with germline, which a read error may explain. V usage is TRBV6-2 or TRBV6-3 and J usage is TRBJ2-7; D is unresolved. From germline, CDR1 is MNHEY and CDR2 SVGEGT. The CDR3 is 11 amino acids. The CDR3: CACSITYEQYF. The CDR3 bases are TGTGCCTGCAGTATAACCTACGAGCAGTACTTC.